This note documents a single TCR beta chain sequence. Its target is unknown. The data derive from a study of OX40 agonist ivuxolimab in advanced cancers. As for the study in general: Patients were dosed with the agonistic anti-OX40 (CD134) antibody ivuxolimab. Study-wide points: At 0.1 to 3.0 mg/kg and by week 6, CD4+ and CD8+ T cells in the blood had expanded clonally.

TCRdb's table, derived via immunoSEQ multiplex PCR, lists solely in-frame clones and lacks some. The top ten hold roughly 12% of the sample, which has around 16,000 clones, about four fifths seen once. Germline CDR1 reads LGHNA; CDR2 reads YSLEER. V trimming: 3 bases; J trimming: 5 bases; junction bases outside the gene matches: 4. The length of the CDR3 is 13 residues. The chain links TRBV4-3 to TRBJ2-7; 7 bases line up with TRBD1. The TCR sequence derives from an adult with an advanced solid tumor such as melanoma, head and neck, liver or kidney cancer. The sample consisted of CD4+ or CD8+ T cells sorted from blood, taken in a trial of the OX40 agonist ivuxolimab. The CDR3 here is CASSQDTGDEQYF. CDR3 DNA sequence: TGCGCCAGCAGCCAGGATACAGGGGACGAGCAGTACTTC.